Described below is a single T cell receptor (beta chain) sequence and its context. This sample is drawn from a study of cytomegalovirus exposure and HLA in healthy donors. Primers for the PCR totalled 60 Vbeta and 13 Jbeta. Only in-frame clones appear in the TCRdb table, and some are missing; sequencing was by immunoSEQ multiplex PCR. Altogether 150,000 to 200,000 clones are present, roughly 84% being singletons, with the ten largest covering about 1.6%. Germline CDR1 and CDR2: SGHRS and YFSETQ. The CDR3 extends over 16 amino acids. Trimming pared 0 bases from V and 0 bases from J, leaving 12 bases between.

What was sequenced was PBMCs. The TCR sequence derives from a male donor in good health and CMV-seronegative. The chain has TRBV5-1 and TRBJ1-1, with D unclear. The CDR3 loop reads CASSLALGQVNTEAFF. The CDR3, as DNA: TGCGCCAGCAGCTTGGCGTTGGGTCAGGTGAACACTGAAGCTTTCTTT.